This record covers a single TCR beta chain. This entry belongs to a study of blood T cell repertoires in COVID-19. Study at large: The United States, Italy and Spain supplied acute and convalescent COVID-19 samples. Sources were T cells, B-cell-depleted T cells, or PBMCs; the material itself was cDNA or gDNA.

Germline V gene lookup returns CDR1 SGHNT and CDR2 YYREEE (reference sequence). Trimming shortened V by 4 bases and J by 10 bases, and 20 bases separated the two germline ends. CDR3 length: 14 residues. Per the study methods: Cell counts per sample came from amplifying reference gene primers. Profiled with immunoSEQ multiplex PCR; TCRdb holds only in-frame clones, not every one. The DNA gave D and trimming, while V, J and clone size come from that table. The sample lists 100,000 or so clones, roughly four fifths seen once, with approximately 15% in the top ten. This sequence originates from a woman older than 75 with acute or convalescent COVID-19. Sequencing was done on a sample of peripheral blood. V and J are TRBV5-4 and TRBJ1-2; a possible D gene is TRBD1 (5 bases). The CDR3 loop is CASSRPGTQQYYTF. The CDR3 DNA is TGTGCCAGCAGCCGGCCCGGGACTCAGCAGTACTACACCTTC.